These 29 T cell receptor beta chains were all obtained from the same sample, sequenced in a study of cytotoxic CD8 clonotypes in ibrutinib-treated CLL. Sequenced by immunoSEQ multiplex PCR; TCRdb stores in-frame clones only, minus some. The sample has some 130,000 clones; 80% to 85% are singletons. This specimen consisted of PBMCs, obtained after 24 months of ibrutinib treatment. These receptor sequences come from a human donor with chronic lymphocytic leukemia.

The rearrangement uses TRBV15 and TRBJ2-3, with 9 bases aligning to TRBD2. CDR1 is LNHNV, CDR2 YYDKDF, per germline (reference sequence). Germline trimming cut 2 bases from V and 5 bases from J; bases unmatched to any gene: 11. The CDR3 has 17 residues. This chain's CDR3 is CATSRPSGRGGLDTQYF. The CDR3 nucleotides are TGTGCCACCAGCAGACCCTCGGGGCGGGGGGGCCTAGATACGCAGTATTTT.

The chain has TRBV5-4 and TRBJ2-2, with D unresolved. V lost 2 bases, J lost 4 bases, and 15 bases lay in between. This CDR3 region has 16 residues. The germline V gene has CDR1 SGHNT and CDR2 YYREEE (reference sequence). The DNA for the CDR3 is TGTGCCAGCAGCTTTGTGAGAATGGGGTTCACCGGGGAGCTGTTTTTT. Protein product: CASSFVRMGFTGELFF. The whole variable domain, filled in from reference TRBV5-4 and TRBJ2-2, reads ETGVTQSPTHLIKTRGQQVTLRCSSQSGHNTVSWYQQALGQGPQFIFQYYREEENGRGNFPPRFSGLQFPNYSSELNVNALELDDSALYLCASSFVRMGFTGELFFGEGSRLTVL.

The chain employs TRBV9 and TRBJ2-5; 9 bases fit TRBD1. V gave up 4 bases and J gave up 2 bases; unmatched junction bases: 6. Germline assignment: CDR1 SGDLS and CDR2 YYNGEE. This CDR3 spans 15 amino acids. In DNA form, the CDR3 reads TGTGCCAGCAGCATAGGGACAGGGATACAAGAGACCCAGTACTTC. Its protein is CASSIGTGIQETQYF.

The CDR3 DNA sequence: TGTGCCAGCAGCTTATTCGGACAGGGGACGTCAGACGAGCAGTACTTC. As protein: CASSLFGQGTSDEQYF. This sequence joins TRBV7-2 and TRBJ2-7, with 9 bases aligning to TRBD1. CDR1 and CDR2 (germline): SGHTA, FQGNSA. The CDR3 sequence is 16 residues long. V was clipped by 2 bases and J by 5 bases; unmatched bases: 10.

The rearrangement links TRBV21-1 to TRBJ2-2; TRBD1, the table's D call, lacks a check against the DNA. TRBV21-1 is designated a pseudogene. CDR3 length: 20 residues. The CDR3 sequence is CASSQRWRYGTGGYTGELFF. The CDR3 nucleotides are TGTGCCAGCAGCCAGCGTTGGAGGTATGGGACAGGGGGTTATACCGGGGAGCTGTTTTTT.

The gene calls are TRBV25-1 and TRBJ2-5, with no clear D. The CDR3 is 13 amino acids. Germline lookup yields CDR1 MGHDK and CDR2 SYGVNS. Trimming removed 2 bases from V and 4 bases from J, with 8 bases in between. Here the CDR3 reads CASSEVVLETQYF. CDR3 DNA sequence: TGTGCCAGCAGTGAAGTGGTCTTAGAGACCCAGTACTTC.

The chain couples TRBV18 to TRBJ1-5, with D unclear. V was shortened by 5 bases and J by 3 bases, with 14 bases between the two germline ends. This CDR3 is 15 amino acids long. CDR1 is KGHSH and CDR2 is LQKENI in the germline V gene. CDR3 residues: CASSGIHDSNQPQHF. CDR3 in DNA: TGTGCCAGCTCAGGAATACACGATTCCAATCAGCCCCAGCATTTT.

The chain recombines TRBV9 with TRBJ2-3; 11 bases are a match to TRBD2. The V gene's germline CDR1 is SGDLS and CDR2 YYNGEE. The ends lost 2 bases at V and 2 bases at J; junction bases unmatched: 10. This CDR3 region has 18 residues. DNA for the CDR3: TGTGCCAGCAGCGTCGCTTCTGCGACTAGCGGGAACACAGATACGCAGTATTTT. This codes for CASSVASATSGNTDTQYF.

DNA for the CDR3: TGTGCCAGCAGCTTGGGTGTCCCAGTGAGCTCCTACAATGAGCAGTTCTTC. Amino acids: CASSLGVPVSSYNEQFF. The J gene is TRBJ2-1, the V gene TRBV5-4; D unresolved. V was trimmed by 0 bases and J by 0 bases, leaving 13 bases between them. The CDR3 is 17 residues long. From germline, CDR1 is SGHNT and CDR2 YYREEE (reference sequence).

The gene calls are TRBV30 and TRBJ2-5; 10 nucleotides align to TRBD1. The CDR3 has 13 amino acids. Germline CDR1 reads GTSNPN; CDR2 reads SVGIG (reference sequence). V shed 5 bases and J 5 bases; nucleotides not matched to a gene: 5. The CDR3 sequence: CAWSRDRGETQYF. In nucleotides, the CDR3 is TGTGCCTGGTCCCGGGACAGGGGTGAGACCCAGTACTTC.

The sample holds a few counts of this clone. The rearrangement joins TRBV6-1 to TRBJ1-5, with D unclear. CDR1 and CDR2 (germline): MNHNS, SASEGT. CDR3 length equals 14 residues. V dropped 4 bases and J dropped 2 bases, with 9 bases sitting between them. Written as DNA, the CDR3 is TGTGCCAGCAGTGGAAATACGGGCAATCAGCCCCAGCATTTT. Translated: CASSGNTGNQPQHF.

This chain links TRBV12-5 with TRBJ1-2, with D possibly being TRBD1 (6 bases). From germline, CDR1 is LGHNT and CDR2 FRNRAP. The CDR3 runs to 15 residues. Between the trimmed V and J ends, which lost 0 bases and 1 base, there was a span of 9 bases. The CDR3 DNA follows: TGTGCTAGTGGTTTGGTCGGGGGCCGTAACTATGGCTACACCTTC. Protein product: CASGLVGGRNYGYTF.

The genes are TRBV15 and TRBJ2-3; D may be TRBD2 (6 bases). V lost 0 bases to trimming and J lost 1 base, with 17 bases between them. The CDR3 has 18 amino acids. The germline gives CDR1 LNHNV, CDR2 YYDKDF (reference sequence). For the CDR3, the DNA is TGTGCCACCAGCAGAGAACCGGGACTCCCCAGGGGCACAGATACGCAGTATTTT. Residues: CATSREPGLPRGTDTQYF. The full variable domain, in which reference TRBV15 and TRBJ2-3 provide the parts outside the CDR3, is DAMVIQNPRYQVTQFGKPVTLSCSQTLNHNVMYWYQQKSSQAPKLLFHYYDKDFNNEADTPDNFQSRRPNTSFCFLDIRSPGLGDTAMYLCATSREPGLPRGTDTQYFGPGTRLTVL.

In DNA form, the CDR3 reads TGCGCCAGCAGCTTCCAGGGTGGGGGCTACAATGAGCAGTTCTTC. Translation: CASSFQGGGYNEQFF. This chain connects TRBV5-1 to TRBJ2-1, with D tentatively TRBD1 or TRBD2 (5 bases each). From germline, CDR1 is SGHRS and CDR2 YFSETQ. The CDR3 contains 15 residues. V was trimmed by 2 bases and J by 3 bases, leaving 12 bases between them.

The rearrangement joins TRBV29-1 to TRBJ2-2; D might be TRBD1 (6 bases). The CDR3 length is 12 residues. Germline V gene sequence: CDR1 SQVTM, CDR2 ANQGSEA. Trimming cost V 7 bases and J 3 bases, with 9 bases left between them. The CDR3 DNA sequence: TGCAGCGCGGGGACACACACCGGGGAGCTGTTTTTT. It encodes CSAGTHTGELFF.

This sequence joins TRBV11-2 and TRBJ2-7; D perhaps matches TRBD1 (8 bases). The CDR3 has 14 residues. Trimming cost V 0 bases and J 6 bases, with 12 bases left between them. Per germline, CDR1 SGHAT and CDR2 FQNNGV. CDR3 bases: TGTGCCAGCAGCTTAGACACAGGGGGGGGCGAGCAGTACTTC. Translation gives CASSLDTGGGEQYF. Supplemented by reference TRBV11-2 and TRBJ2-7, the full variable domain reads EAGVAQSPRYKIIEKRQSVAFWCNPISGHATLYWYQQILGQGPKLLIQFQNNGVVDDSQLPKDRFSAERLKGVDSTLKIQPAKLEDSAVYLCASSLDTGGGEQYFGPGTRLTVT.

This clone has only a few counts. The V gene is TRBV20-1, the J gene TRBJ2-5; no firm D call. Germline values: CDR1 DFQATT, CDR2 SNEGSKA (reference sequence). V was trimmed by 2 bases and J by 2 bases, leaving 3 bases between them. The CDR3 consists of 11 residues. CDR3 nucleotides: TGCAGTGCTAGACATCAAGAGACCCAGTACTTC. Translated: CSARHQETQYF.

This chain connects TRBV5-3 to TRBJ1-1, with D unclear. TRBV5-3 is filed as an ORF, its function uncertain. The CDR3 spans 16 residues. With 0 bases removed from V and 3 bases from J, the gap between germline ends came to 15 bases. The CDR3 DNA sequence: TGTGCCAGAAGCTTGGTCGTTGTGCAGGCGGACACTGAAGCTTTCTTT. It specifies CARSLVVVQADTEAFF.

CDR3 in amino acids: CASVSLNEQFF. DNA for the CDR3: TGTGCCAGCGTGTCTCTCAATGAGCAGTTCTTC. The chain carries TRBV6-5 and TRBJ2-1, with D unresolved. The V end was cut by 8 bases, the J end by 6 bases, with 8 bases between. CDR1 is MNHEY and CDR2 is SVGAGI in the germline V gene. There are 11 residues in the CDR3.

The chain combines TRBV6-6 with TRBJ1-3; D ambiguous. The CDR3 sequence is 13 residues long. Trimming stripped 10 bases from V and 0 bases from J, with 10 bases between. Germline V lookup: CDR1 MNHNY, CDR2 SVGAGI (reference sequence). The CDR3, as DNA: TGTGCCACCGTGAGGGCCTCTGGAAACACCATATATTTT. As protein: CATVRASGNTIYF.

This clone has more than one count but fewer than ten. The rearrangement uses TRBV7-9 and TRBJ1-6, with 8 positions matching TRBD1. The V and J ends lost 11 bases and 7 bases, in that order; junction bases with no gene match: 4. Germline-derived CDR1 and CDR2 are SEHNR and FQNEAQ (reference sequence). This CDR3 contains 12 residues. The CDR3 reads CAAGTGNSPLHF. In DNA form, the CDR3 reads TGTGCCGCAGGGACAGGCAATTCACCCCTCCACTTT.

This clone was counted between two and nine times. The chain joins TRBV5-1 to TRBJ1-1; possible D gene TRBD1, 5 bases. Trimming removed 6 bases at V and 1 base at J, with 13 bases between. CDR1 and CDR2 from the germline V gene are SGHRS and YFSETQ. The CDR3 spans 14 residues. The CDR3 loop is CASNENDRNTEAFF. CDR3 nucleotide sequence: TGCGCCAGCAACGAGAACGACAGGAACACTGAAGCTTTCTTT. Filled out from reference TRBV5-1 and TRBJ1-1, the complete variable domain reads KAGVTQTPRYLIKTRGQQVTLSCSPISGHRSVSWYQQTPGQGLQFLFEYFSETQRNKGNFPGRFSGRQFSNSRSEMNVSTLELGDSALYLCASNENDRNTEAFFGQGTRLTVV.

The CDR3 DNA reads TGTGCCAGCAGTCTGCTAGACAGGTCACGGTCCGAGCAGTACTTC. It translates to CASSLLDRSRSEQYF. The genes are TRBV2 and TRBJ2-7; TRBD1 might be the D (6 bases). The V gene's germline CDR1 is SNHLY and CDR2 FYNNEI. The CDR3 contains 15 residues. V was pared by 5 bases and J by 6 bases, with 20 bases between.

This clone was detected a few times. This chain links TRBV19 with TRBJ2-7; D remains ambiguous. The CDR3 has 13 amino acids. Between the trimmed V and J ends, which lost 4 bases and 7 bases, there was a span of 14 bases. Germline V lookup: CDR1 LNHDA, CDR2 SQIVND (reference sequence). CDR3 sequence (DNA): TGTGCCAGTAGTAGAACCCCCGTTCGGGAGCAGTACTTC. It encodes CASSRTPVREQYF.

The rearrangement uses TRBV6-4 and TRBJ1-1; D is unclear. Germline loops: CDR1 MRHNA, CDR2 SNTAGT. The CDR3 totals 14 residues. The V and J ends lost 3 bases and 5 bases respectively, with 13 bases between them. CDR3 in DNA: TGTGCCAGCAGTGATCTGGGGAGAAATACTGAAGCTTTCTTT. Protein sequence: CASSDLGRNTEAFF.

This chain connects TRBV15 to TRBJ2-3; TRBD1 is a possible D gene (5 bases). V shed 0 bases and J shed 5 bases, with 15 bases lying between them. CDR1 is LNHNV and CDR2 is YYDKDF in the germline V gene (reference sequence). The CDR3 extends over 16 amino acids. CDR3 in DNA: TGTGCCACCAGCAGAGAAAGGACACTAAGTGTAGATACGCAGTATTTT. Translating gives CATSRERTLSVDTQYF. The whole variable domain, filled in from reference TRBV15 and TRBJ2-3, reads DAMVIQNPRYQVTQFGKPVTLSCSQTLNHNVMYWYQQKSSQAPKLLFHYYDKDFNNEADTPDNFQSRRPNTSFCFLDIRSPGLGDTAMYLCATSRERTLSVDTQYFGPGTRLTVL.

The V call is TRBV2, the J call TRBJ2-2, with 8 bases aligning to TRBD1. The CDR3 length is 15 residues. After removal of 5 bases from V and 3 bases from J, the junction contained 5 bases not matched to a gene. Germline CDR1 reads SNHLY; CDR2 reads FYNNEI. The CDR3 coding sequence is TGTGCCAGCAGTTCAGGGGGCGTGGACACCGGGGAGCTGTTTTTT. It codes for CASSSGGVDTGELFF. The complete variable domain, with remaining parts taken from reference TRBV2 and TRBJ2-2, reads EPEVTQTPSHQVTQMGQEVILRCVPISNHLYFYWYRQILGQKVEFLVSFYNNEISEKSEIFDDQFSVERPDGSNFTLKIRSTKLEDSAMYFCASSSGGVDTGELFFGEGSRLTVL.

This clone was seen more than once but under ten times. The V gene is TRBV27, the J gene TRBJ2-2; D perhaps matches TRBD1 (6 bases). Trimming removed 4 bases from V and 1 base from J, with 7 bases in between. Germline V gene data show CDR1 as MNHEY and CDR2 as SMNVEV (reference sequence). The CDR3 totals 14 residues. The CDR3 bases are TGTGCCAGCAGTTGGGGACAGAACACCGGGGAGCTGTTTTTT. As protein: CASSWGQNTGELFF.

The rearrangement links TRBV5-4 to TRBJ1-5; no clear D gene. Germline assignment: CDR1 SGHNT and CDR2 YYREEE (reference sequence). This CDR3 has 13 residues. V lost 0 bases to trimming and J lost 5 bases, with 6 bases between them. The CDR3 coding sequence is TGTGCCAGCAGCTTGGACTTAGATCAGCCCCAGCATTTT. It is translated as CASSLDLDQPQHF. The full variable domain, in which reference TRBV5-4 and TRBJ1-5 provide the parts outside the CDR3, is ETGVTQSPTHLIKTRGQQVTLRCSSQSGHNTVSWYQQALGQGPQFIFQYYREEENGRGNFPPRFSGLQFPNYSSELNVNALELDDSALYLCASSLDLDQPQHFGDGTRLSIL.